Listed below are T cell receptor beta chains from one sample, sequenced in a study of neoadjuvant nivolumab and ipilimumab in lung cancer. The protocol was immunoSEQ multiplex PCR, while the TCRdb copy is restricted to in-frame clones and leaves out a portion. The profile covers a few thousand clones, with approximately 89% appearing a single time and about 2.1% taken by the ten largest. Material: tumor tissue, obtained after neoadjuvant nivolumab, alone or with ipilimumab, at or shortly before surgery. Receptors originate from an adult with non-small cell lung cancer. The CDR3 runs from the conserved cysteine through the conserved F or W.

cdr3_aa,j_call,v_call
CASSLQGRDQPQHF,TRBJ1-5,TRBV6-6
CASSSSPGSTDTQYF,TRBJ2-3,TRBV7-7
CASSGQGRGYTF,TRBJ1-2,TRBV5-6
CASSSSSSIYGYTF,TRBJ1-2,TRBV7-8
CASSLSRLAGENTDTQYF,TRBJ2-3,TRBV19
CASSRQGARGSNQPQHF,TRBJ1-5,TRBV25-1
CASSLNRAVSGNTIYF,TRBJ1-3,TRBV5-1
CASAMGNQPQHF,TRBJ1-5,TRBV7-2
CASYSGTSYNEQFF,TRBJ2-1,TRBV5-4
CASSLTADRGYSPLHF,TRBJ1-6,TRBV11-1
CASGAGELFF,TRBJ2-2,TRBV5-6
CASSLSGGATYEQYF,TRBJ2-7,TRBV11-2
CAILAGGSTDTQYF,TRBJ2-3,TRBV10-3
CASSSRVRGTEAFF,TRBJ1-1,TRBV27
CASSLPTGPSSYEQYF,TRBJ2-7,TRBV7-8
CASSLEGARPYEQYF,TRBJ2-7,TRBV5-1
CASSPWGEKLFF,TRBJ1-4,TRBV18
CASSRTSGTTGELFF,TRBJ2-2,TRBV11-3
CASSLDRFNEQYF,TRBJ2-7,TRBV5-1
CASSQGTRESGETQYF,TRBJ2-5,TRBV4-2
CASSLGQGDGYTF,TRBJ1-2,TRBV5-1
CASRGSGGESYGYTF,TRBJ1-2,TRBV6-5
CASSPDSTSTDTQYF,TRBJ2-3,TRBV5-1
CASSERGLTDTQYF,TRBJ2-3,TRBV10-1
CASSRRPGQGALNTGELFF,TRBJ2-2,TRBV7-3
CASSVRQGGPYEQYF,TRBJ2-7,TRBV9
CASSRGAGPNYGYTF,TRBJ1-2,TRBV9
CASNEGGDTEAFF,TRBJ1-1,TRBV6-5
CASSYSPGAGYGYTF,TRBJ1-2,TRBV6-5
CATSEGLIETQYF,TRBJ2-5,TRBV15
CASSLRPGASGYGYTF,TRBJ1-2,TRBV27
CASRSGMWEKLFF,TRBJ1-4,TRBV2
CASSRKDRPNTEAFF,TRBJ1-1,TRBV9
CASSLRDSYEQYF,TRBJ2-7,TRBV11-3
CSVQMGERAYGYTF,TRBJ1-2,TRBV29-1
CASSESGSNQPQHF,TRBJ1-5,TRBV9
CASSEDRGYSQPQHF,TRBJ1-5,TRBV2
CAISGGTGGQETQYF,TRBJ2-5,TRBV10-3
CASSSSLGDEPQHF,TRBJ1-5,TRBV7-2
CASSQVTGSGETQYF,TRBJ2-5,TRBV14
CASSLGFPNHNQPQHF,TRBJ1-5,TRBV5-8
CASSLEVRGLDEQFF,TRBJ2-1,TRBV11-2
CASSLFSALGADTQYF,TRBJ2-3,TRBV7-2
CTSSQLIIAGNYEQYF,TRBJ2-7,TRBV1
CASSFSGTEYF,TRBJ2-3,TRBV7-2
CASSIAGETQYF,TRBJ2-5,TRBV19
CASSSRLEGNQETQYF,TRBJ2-5,TRBV7-8
CASSSTGGANTEAFF,TRBJ1-1,TRBV27
CASSLFRGTGNTGELFF,TRBJ2-2,TRBV7-9
CASSLGNRGHYGYTF,TRBJ1-2,TRBV5-1
CASSGGTGSRLSYGYTF,TRBJ1-2,TRBV25-1
CASRLITTDTQYF,TRBJ2-3,TRBV27
CASSSGQGLKYF,TRBJ2-7,TRBV7-3
CASSSMTDTQYF,TRBJ2-3,TRBV7-2
CAISESTDYGYTF,TRBJ1-2,TRBV10-3